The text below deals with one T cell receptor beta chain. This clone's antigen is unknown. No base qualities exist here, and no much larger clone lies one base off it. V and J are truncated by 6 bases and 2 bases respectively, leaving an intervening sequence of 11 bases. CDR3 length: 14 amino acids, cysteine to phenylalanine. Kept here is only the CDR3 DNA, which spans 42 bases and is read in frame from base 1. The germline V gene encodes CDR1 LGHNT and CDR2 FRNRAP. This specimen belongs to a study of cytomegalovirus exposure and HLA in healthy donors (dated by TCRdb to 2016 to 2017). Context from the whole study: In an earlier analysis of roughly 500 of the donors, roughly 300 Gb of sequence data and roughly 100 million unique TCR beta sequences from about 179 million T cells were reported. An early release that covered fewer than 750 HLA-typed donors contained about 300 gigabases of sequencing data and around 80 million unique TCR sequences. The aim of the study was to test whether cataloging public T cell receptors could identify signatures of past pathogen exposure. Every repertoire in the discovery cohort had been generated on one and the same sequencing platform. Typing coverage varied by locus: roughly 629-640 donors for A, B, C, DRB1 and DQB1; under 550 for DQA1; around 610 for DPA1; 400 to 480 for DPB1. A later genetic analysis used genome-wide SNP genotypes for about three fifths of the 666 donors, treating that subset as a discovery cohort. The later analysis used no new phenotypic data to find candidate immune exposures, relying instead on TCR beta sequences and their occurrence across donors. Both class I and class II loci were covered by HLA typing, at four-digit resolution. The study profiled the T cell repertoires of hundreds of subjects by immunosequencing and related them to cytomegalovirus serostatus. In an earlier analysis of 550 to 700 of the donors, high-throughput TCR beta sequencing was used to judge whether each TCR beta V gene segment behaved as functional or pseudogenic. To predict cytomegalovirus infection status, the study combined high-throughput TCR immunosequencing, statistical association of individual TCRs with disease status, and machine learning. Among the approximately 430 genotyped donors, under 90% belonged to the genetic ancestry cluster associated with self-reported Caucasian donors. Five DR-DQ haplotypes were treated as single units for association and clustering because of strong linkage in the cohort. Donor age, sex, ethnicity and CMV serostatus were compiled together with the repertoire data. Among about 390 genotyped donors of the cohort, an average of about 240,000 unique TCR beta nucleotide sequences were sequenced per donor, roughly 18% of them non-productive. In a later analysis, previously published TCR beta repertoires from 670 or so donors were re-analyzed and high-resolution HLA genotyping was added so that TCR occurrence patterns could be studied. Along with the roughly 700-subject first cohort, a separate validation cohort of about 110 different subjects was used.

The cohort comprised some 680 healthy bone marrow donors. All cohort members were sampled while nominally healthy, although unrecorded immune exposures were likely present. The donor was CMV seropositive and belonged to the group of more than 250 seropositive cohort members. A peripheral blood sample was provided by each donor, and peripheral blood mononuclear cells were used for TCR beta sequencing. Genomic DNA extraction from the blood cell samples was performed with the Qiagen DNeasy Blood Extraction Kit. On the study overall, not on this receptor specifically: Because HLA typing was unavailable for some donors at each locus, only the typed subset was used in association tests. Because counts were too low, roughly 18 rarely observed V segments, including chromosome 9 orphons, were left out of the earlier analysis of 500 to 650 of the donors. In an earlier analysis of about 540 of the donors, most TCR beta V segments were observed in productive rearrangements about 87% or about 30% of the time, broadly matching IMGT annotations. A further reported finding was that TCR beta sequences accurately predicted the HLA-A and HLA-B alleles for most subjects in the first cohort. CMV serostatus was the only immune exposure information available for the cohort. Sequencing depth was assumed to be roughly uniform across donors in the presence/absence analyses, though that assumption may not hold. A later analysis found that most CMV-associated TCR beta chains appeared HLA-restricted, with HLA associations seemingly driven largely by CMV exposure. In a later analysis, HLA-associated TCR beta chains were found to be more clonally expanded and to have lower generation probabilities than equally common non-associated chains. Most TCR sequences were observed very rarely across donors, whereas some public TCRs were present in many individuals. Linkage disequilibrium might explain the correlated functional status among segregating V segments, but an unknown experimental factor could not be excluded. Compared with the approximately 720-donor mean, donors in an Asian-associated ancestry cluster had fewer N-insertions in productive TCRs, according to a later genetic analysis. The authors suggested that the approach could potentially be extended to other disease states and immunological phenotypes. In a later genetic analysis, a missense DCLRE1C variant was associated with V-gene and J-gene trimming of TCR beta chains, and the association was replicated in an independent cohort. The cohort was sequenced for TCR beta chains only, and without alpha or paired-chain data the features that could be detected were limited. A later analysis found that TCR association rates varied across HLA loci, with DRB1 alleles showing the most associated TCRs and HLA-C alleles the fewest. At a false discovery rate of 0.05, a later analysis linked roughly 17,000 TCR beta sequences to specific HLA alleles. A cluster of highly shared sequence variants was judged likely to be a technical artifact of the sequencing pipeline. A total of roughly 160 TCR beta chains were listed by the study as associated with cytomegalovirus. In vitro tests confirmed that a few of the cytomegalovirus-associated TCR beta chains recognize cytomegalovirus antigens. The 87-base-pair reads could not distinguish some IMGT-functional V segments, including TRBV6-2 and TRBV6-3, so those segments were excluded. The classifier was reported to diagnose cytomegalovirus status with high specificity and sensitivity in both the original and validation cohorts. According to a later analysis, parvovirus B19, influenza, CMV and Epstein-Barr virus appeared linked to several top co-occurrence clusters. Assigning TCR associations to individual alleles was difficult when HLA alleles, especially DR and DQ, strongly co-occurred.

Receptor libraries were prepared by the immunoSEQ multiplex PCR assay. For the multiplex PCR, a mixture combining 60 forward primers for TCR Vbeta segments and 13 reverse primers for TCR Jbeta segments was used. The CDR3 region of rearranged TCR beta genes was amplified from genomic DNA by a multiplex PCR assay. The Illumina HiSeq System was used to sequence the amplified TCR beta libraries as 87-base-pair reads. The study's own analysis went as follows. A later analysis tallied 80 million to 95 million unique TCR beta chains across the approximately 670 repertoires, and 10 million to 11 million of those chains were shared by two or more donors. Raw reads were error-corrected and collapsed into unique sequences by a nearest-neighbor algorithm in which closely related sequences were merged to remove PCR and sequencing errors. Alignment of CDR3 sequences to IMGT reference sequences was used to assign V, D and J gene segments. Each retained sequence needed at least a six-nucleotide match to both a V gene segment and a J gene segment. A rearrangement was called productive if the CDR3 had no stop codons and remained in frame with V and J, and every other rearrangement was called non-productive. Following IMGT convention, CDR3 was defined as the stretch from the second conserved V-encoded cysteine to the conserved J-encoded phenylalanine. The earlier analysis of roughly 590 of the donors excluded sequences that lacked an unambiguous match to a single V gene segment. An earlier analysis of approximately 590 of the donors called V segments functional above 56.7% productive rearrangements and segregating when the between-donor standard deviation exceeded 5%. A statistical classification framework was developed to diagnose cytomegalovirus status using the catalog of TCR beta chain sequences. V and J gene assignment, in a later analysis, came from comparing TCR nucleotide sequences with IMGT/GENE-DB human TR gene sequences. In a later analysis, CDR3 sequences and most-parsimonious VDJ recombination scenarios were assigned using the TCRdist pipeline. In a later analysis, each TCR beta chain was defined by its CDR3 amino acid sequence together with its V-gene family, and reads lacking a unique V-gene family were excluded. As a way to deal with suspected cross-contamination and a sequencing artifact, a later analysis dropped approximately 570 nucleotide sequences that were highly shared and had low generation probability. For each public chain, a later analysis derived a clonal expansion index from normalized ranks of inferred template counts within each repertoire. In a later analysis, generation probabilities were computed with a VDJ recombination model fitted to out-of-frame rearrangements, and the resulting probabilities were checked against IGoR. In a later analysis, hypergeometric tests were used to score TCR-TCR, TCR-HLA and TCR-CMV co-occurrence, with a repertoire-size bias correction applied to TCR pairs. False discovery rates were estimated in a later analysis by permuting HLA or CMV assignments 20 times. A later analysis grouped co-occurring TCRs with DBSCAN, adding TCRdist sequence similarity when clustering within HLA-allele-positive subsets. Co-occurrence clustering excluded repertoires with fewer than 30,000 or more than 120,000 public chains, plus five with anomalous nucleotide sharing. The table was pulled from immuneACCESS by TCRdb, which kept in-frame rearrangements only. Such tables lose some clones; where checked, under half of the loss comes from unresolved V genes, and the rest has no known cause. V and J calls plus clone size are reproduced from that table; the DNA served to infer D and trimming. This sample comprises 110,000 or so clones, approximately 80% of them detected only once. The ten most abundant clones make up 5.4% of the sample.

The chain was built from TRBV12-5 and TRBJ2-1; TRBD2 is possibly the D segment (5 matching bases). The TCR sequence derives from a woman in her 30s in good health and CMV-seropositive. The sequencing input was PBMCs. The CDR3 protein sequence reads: CASGKSGPYNEQFF. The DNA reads TGTGCTAGTGGCAAAAGCGGCCCCTACAATGAGCAGTTCTTC.